Given below is one T cell receptor (beta chain) in context. Its antigen remains unknown. One end of the junction does not line up with germline, which may come from a read error. Sample-barcoded 5' priming and a J-beta primer mix drove a second PCR of 7 to 11 cycles. All cDNA molecules were each tagged by a template-switch adaptor with 12 random nucleotides. TCRdb used MiXCR to reprocess the 5' RACE reads, holding one entry per CDR3 protein. The data hold hundreds of thousands of distinct CDR3 sequences, with around 28% observed a single time. The data derive from a study of blood T cells in healthy people across ages. General study findings and limits: Strong correlation existed between TCR beta diversity and naive T cell percentage.

This CDR3 is 14 amino acids long. Germline-derived CDR1 and CDR2 are LGHDT and YNNKEL (reference sequence). The clonotype was recovered from a woman older than 75 in good health. Sample: blood. The chain uses TRBV3-1 and TRBJ1-2; D gene ambiguous. CDR3 coding DNA: TGTGCCGGCAGCCAAGATCTGGGTGGGTATGGCTACACCTTC. Its protein is CAGSQDLGGYGYTF.